This T cell receptor beta chain was identified during a study of graft-versus-host responses after intestinal transplantation. Overall study context: Multivisceral, liver-intestinal, or isolated intestinal transplants were performed in recipients. Findings and caveats of the study: Maximum circulating GvH clone levels tracked with early post-transplant HvG decreases. Patients with graft-donor T cell macrochimerism had high graft-versus-host to host-versus-graft clonal ratios in allografts. The marrow of recipients harbored GvH clones, and ileum or blood showed some of them first.

From the graft tissue, intraepithelial and lamina propria lymphocytes were released through processing. Repertoires were generated with immunoSEQ multiplex PCR, while TCRdb's copy carries only in-frame clones and drops some. The sample holds some 15,000 clones, around three quarters seen once. To note about this clone: Antigen specificity is unknown.

The length of the CDR3 is 15 residues. Germline-derived CDR1 and CDR2 are SGHVS and FNYEAQ. Losses at the gene ends were 1 base for V and 3 bases for J; bases not matched to a gene: 3. Sequenced material: ileum tissue, taken approximately 26 days after intestinal transplant. This TCR was recovered from a human patient who received an intestinal transplant, so some T cells may come from the graft donor. The genes are TRBV7-6 and TRBJ1-5, with TRBD1 matching over 7 bases. The CDR3 reads CASSLGQGPNQPQHF. The CDR3 DNA is TGTGCCAGCAGCTTAGGACAGGGACCCAATCAGCCCCAGCATTTT.